The TCR beta chain under discussion was sequenced for a study of HIV-infected patients and healthy controls. About the study: About two thirds of the sixteen became undetectable by the second bleed, and all after another year of therapy. Study-level findings and limits: Comparisons were complicated because patients and controls had unequal numbers of distinct sequences. Healthy control repertoires had roughly threefold more distinct CDR3s than untreated HIV+ repertoires, and higher Shannon diversity.

Reverse transcription used around 500 ng RNA and constant-region primers for alpha and beta. Using multiplexing indices, alpha and beta chain libraries were generated apart by chain-specific third strand synthesis. Each cDNA molecule was barcoded, and a single primer pair amplified each chain. TCRdb passed the 5' RACE reads through MiXCR, listing each CDR3 protein once. The data contain more than 15,000 distinct CDR3 sequences, 8.5% to 9% of them seen just once; the ten biggest clones take up around 20%. Roughly three months, about 14 weeks, into antiretroviral therapy, follow-up blood was collected. All unsorted peripheral T cells were captured because whole blood was used without fractionation. CDR1 and CDR2 from the germline V gene are SGHVS and FQNEAQ. The germline V and J ends were trimmed by 3 bases and 4 bases, with 7 bases remaining between them. CDR3 size: 13 residues. This clonotype has a handful of counts. Antigen: not known.

J is TRBJ1-3 and V is TRBV7-8; no clear D. The clonotype originates from an adult with HIV infection. The source material was blood, sampled during antiretroviral therapy. CDR3 in DNA: TGTGCCAGCAGCTTTTCGGGGGGAAACACCATATATTTT. Translated, it gives CASSFSGGNTIYF. Combining the CDR3 with reference TRBV7-8 and TRBJ1-3 gives the whole variable domain GAGVSQSPRYKVAKRGQDVALRCDPISGHVSLFWYQQALGQGPEFLTYFQNEAQLDKSGLPSDRFFAERPEGSVSTLKIQRTQQEDSAVYLCASSFSGGNTIYFGEGSWLTVV.